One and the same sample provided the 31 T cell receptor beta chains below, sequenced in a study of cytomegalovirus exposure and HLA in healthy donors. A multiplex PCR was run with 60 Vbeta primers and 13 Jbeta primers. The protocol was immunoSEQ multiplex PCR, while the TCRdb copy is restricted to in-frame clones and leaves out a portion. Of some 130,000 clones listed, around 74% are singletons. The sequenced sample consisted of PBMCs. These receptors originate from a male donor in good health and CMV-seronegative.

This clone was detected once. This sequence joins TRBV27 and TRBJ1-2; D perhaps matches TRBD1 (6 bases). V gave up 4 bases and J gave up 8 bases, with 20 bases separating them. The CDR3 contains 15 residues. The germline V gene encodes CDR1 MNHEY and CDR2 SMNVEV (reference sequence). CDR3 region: CASSSYPHTGPGYTF. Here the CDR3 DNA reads TGTGCCAGCAGTTCATACCCCCACACAGGGCCAGGCTACACCTTC.

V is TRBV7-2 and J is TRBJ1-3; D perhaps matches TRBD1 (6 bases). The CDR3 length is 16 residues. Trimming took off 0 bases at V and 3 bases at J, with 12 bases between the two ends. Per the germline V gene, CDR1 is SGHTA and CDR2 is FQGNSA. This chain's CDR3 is CASSLAHRVDGNTIYF. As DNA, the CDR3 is TGTGCCAGCAGCTTAGCGCACAGGGTAGATGGAAACACCATATATTTT.

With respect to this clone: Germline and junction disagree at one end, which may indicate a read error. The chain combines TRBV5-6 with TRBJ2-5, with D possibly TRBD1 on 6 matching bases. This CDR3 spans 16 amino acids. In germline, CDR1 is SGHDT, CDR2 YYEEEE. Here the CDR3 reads CANSILGTPNPPTQYF. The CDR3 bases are TGTGCCAACAGCATACTCGGGACACCGAACCCTCCGACCCAGTACTTC.

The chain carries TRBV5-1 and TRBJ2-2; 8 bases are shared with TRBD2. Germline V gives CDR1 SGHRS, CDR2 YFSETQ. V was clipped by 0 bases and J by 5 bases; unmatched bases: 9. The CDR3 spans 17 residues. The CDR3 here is CASSLEVGGRRTGELFF. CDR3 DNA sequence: TGCGCCAGCAGCTTGGAGGTCGGCGGGAGGAGGACCGGGGAGCTGTTTTTT.

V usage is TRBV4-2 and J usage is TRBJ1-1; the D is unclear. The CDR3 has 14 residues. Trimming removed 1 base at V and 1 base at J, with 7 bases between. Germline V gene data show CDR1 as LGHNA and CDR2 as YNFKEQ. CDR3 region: CASSQVEANTEAFF. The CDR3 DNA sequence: TGTGCCAGCAGCCAAGTTGAGGCGAACACTGAAGCTTTCTTT.

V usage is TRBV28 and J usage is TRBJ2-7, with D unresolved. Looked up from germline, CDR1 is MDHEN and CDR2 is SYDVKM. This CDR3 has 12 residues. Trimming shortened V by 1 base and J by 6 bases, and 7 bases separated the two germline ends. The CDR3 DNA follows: TGTGCCAGCAGTTTATCTATCGGCGAGCAGTACTTC. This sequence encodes CASSLSIGEQYF.

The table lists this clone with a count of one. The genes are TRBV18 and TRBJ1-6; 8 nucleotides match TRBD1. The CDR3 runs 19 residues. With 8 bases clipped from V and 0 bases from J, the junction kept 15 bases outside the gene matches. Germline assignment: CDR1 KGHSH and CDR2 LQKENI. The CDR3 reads CASPGQVPPPSSYNSPLHF. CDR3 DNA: TGTGCCAGCCCGGGACAGGTACCTCCTCCAAGCTCCTATAATTCACCCCTCCACTTT.

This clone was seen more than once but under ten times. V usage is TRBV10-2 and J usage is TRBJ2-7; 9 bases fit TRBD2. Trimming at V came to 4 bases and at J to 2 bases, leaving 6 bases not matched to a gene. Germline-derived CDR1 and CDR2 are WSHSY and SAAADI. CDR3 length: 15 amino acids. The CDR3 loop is CASSVSSGTPYEQYF. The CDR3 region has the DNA TGCGCCAGCAGTGTCTCTAGCGGGACCCCCTACGAGCAGTACTTC.

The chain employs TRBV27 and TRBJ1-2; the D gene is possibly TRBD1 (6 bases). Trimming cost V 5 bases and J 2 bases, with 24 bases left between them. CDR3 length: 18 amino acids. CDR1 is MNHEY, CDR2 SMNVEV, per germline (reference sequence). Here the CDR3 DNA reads TGTGCCAGCAGTATTATCCCTAAACTTATCGGGACAAACTATGGCTACACCTTC. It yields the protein CASSIIPKLIGTNYGYTF.

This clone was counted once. The CDR3 is CASRNRGHGYTF. The CDR3 DNA follows: TGTGCCAGCAGAAACAGGGGTCATGGCTACACCTTC. The chain uses TRBV6-5 and TRBJ1-2; 7 bases map to TRBD1. The CDR3 loop spans 12 amino acids. The ends lost 6 bases at V and 6 bases at J; junction bases unmatched: 4. The germline V gene has CDR1 MNHEY and CDR2 SVGAGI.

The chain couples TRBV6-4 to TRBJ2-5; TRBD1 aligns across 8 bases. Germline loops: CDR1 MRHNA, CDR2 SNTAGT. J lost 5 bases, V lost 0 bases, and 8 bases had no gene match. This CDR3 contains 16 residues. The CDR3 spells CASSDSRTGPVETQYF. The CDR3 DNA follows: TGTGCCAGCAGTGACTCGAGGACAGGGCCGGTTGAGACCCAGTACTTC.

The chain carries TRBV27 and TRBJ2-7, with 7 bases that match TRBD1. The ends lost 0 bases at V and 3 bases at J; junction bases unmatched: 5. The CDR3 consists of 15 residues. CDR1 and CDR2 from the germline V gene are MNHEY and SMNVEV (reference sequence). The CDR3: CASSLSRGQFYEQYF. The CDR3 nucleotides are TGTGCCAGCAGTTTATCGAGGGGACAGTTCTACGAGCAGTACTTC.

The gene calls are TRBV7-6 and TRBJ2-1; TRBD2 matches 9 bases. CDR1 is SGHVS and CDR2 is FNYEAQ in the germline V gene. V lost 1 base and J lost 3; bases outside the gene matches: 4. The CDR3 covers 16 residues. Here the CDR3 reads CASSLVTSGYYNEQFF. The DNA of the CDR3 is TGTGCCAGCAGCTTAGTAACTAGCGGGTACTACAATGAGCAGTTCTTC.

The CDR3 is CASGASGDRAGEQFF. Written as DNA, the CDR3 is TGTGCTAGTGGTGCGTCAGGGGACAGGGCCGGGGAGCAGTTCTTC. V and J are TRBV12-5 and TRBJ2-1; TRBD1 agrees at 9 bases. J gave up 10 bases and V 5 bases, and 12 bases lay outside the gene matches. The germline V gene encodes CDR1 LGHNT and CDR2 FRNRAP. This CDR3 is 15 amino acids long. The whole variable domain, remainder taken from reference TRBV12-5 and TRBJ2-1, is DARVTQTPRHKVTEMGQEVTMRCQPILGHNTVFWYRQTMMQGLELLAYFRNRAPLDDSGMPKDRFSAEMPDATLATLKIQPSEPRDSAVYFCASGASGDRAGEQFFGPGTRLTVL.

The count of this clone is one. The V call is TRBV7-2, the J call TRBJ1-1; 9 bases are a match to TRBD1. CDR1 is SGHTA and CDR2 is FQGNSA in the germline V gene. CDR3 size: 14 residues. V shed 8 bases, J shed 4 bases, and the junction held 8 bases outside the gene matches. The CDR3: CASENEQGATEAFF. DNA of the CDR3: TGTGCCAGCGAGAATGAACAGGGGGCCACTGAAGCTTTCTTT.

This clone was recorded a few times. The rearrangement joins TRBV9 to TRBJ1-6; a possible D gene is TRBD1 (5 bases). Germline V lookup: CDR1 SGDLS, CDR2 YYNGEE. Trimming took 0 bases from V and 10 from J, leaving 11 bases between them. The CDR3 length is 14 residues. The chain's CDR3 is CASSVGGAGSPLHF. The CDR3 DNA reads TGTGCCAGCAGCGTAGGTGGGGCAGGATCACCCCTCCACTTT. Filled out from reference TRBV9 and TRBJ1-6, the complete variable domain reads DSGVTQTPKHLITATGQRVTLRCSPRSGDLSVYWYQQSLDQGLQFLIQYYNGEERAKGNILERFSAQQFPDLHSELNLSSLELGDSALYFCASSVGGAGSPLHFGNGTRLTVT.

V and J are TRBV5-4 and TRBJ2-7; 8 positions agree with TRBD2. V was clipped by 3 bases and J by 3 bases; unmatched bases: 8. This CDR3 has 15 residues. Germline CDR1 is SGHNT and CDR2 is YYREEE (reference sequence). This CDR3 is CASSYSGSLDYEQYF. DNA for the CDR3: TGTGCCAGCAGCTACAGCGGGAGTCTTGACTACGAGCAGTACTTC.

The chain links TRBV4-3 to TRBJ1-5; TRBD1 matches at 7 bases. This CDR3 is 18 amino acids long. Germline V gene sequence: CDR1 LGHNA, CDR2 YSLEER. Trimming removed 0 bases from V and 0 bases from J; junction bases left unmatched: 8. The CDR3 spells CASSQEAQRTGSNQPQHF. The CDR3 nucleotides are TGCGCCAGCAGCCAAGAGGCCCAGAGGACAGGTAGCAATCAGCCCCAGCATTTT.

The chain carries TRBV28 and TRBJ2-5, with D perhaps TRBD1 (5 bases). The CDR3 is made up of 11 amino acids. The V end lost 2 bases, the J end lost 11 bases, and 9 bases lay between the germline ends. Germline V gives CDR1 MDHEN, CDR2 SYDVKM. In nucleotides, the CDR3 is TGTGCCAGCAGTTTAACAGGAGTGCAGTACTTC. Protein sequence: CASSLTGVQYF.

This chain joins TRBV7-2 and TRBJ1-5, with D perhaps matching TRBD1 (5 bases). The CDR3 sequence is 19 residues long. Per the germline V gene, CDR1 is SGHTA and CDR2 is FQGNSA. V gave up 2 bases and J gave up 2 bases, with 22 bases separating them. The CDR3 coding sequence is TGTGCCAGCAGCTTAAGGGCCTCAGGGAAGTGGGGTGGCAATCAGCCCCAGCATTTT. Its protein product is CASSLRASGKWGGNQPQHF.

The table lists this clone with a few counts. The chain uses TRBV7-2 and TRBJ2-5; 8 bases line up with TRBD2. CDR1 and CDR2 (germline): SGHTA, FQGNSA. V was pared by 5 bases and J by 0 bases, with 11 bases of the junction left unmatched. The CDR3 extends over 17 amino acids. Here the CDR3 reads CASSPGNVAGYQETQYF. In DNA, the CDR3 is TGTGCCAGCAGCCCAGGCAACGTAGCGGGGTACCAAGAGACCCAGTACTTC.

DNA of the CDR3: TGCAGCGGGACTAGCGGGAAGGATACGCAGTATTTT. The encoded protein is CSGTSGKDTQYF. The chain recombines TRBV29-1 with TRBJ2-3, with 12 bases fitting TRBD2. Germline assignment: CDR1 SQVTM and CDR2 ANQGSEA. The CDR3 is made up of 12 amino acids. The V gene end was trimmed by 7 bases and the J gene end by 6 bases; junction bases not matched to a gene: 2.

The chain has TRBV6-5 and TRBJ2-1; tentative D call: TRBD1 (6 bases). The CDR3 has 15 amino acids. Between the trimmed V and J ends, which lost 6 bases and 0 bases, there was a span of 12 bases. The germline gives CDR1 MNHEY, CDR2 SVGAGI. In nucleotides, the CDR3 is TGTGCCAGCAGCCCGGACAGAAGCTCCTACAATGAGCAGTTCTTC. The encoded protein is CASSPDRSSYNEQFF.

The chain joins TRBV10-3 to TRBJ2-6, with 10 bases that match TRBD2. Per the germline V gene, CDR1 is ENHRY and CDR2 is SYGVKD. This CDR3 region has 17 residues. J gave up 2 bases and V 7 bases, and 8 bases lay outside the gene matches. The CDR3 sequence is CAITAGGLSPGANVLTF. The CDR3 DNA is TGTGCCATCACAGCGGGGGGGCTTTCCCCTGGGGCCAACGTCCTGACTTTC.

CDR3 DNA sequence: TGTGCCACCAGCAGAGATCTGGCGGGGGCCACAGATACGCAGTATTTT. Protein: CATSRDLAGATDTQYF. The chain has TRBV15 and TRBJ2-3, with D tentatively TRBD2 (7 bases). Per germline, CDR1 LNHNV and CDR2 YYDKDF (reference sequence). CDR3 length equals 16 residues. The V end was cut by 0 bases, the J end by 2 bases, with 12 bases between.

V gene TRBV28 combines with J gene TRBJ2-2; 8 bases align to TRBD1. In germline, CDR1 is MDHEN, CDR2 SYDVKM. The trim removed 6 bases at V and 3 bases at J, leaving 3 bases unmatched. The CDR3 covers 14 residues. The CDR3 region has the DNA TGTGCCAGCAGCGGACAGGGAGACACCGGGGAGCTGTTTTTT. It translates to CASSGQGDTGELFF. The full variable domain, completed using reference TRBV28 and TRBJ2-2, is DVKVTQSSRYLVKRTGEKVFLECVQDMDHENMFWYRQDPGLGLRLIYFSYDVKMKEKGDIPEGYSVSREKKERFSLILESASTNQTSMYLCASSGQGDTGELFFGEGSRLTVL.

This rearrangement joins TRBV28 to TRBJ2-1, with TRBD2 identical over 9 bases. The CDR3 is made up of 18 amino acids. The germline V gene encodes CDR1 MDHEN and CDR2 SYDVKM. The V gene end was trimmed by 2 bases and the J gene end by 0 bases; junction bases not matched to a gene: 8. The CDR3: CASSLDPSGASSYNEQFF. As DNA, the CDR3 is TGTGCCAGCAGTTTAGACCCTAGCGGGGCGAGCTCCTACAATGAGCAGTTCTTC.

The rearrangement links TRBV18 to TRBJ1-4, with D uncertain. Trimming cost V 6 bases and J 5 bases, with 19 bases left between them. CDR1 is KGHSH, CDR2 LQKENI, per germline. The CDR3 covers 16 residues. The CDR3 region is CASSPATAGSNEKLFF. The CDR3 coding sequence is TGTGCCAGCTCCCCTGCCACAGCAGGCTCAAATGAAAAACTGTTTTTT.

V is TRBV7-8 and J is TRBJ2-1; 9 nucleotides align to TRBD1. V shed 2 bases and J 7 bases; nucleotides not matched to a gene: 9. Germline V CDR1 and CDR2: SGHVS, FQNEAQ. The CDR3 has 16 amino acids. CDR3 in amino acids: CASSLNTGTGSNEQFF. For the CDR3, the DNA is TGTGCCAGCAGCTTAAATACCGGGACAGGGTCGAATGAGCAGTTCTTC.

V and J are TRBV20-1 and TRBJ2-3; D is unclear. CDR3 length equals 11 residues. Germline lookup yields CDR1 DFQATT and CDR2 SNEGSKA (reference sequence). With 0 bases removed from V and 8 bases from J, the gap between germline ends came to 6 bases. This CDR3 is CSAREASTQYF. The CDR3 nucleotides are TGCAGTGCTAGAGAGGCAAGTACGCAGTATTTT.

The CDR3 sequence is CASSLRGGTDTQYF. CDR3 nucleotides: TGTGCCAGCAGCCTCCGTGGAGGCACAGATACGCAGTATTTT. The V and J genes are TRBV7-3 and TRBJ2-3; D unresolved. The CDR3 is 14 residues long. In germline, CDR1 is SGHTA, CDR2 FQGTGA. Trimming cost V 5 bases and J 1 base, with 10 bases left between them.